What follows is one T cell receptor beta chain and its context. Antigen unknown. The table came from immunoSEQ multiplex PCR; TCRdb's copy has only in-frame clones and leaves some out. The sample contains 2 million to 3 million clones, 93% of which appear only once. A split of CD4+ cells into CD45RA+ naive and CD45RA-negative memory subsets was performed. This sample was taken from a study of shared clonotypes between healthy human individuals. Findings and caveats of the study: Large depth notwithstanding, sorted-subset sequencing proved incomplete by rarefaction.

CDR3 length: 14 residues. Germline V gene sequence: CDR1 SGHTA, CDR2 FQGNSA. V lost 5 bases, J lost 2 bases, and 11 bases lay in between. The chain recombines TRBV7-2 with TRBJ2-3; D remains ambiguous. This clonotype originated in a man between 18 and 35 years old in good health. Some clones in this sample may be carry-over from other donors' samples. Source material: naive CD4+ T cells from PBMCs. Noted subset: CD45RA+ positively selected. The CDR3 is CASSPPPATDTQYF. CDR3 nucleotide sequence: TGTGCCAGCAGCCCCCCCCCGGCCACAGATACGCAGTATTTT.